This record covers a single T cell receptor beta chain. Its binding antigen is unknown. No much larger clone is present one base from it, and per-base qualities are unavailable. This sample stems from a study of IL-17A CD8 T cells in psoriatic arthritis synovium. With respect to the entire study: The study aimed to define the phenotype, molecular profile and function of synovial IL-17A+CD8+ T cells in psoriatic arthritis pathogenesis. Findings and caveats that apply to the study as a whole: Only a few patients were covered by TCR sequencing, and this limited sample size was acknowledged by the authors. Although over 4% of the repertoire was occupied by some individual clones, most synovial CD8+ subsets remained polyclonal. In a couple of patients, many Tc17 clones also appeared in the synovial Tc1 population, producing Morisita overlap indices above 0.75. Because no psoriatic arthritis synovial tissue samples were available, cells were taken from synovial fluid instead of synovial tissue.

Including cysteine and phenylalanine, the CDR3 has 13 amino acids. Only the CDR3 part of the read is kept: 39 bases, read in frame from the first base. Relative to germline, V is 1 base shorter and J is 4 bases shorter, with 7 bases between their ends. From a lookup of the germline V gene, CDR1 and CDR2 are SGHAT and FQNNGV. CD3+ T cells, isolated magnetically, got 1.5 hours of stimulation with PMA and ionomycin and were then labeled using IL-17A and IFNgamma cytokine secretion assays. Synovial fluid effusions were drawn by aspiration from the actively inflamed joints of psoriatic arthritis patients. For each patient, synovial fluid served as the source from which three memory CD8+ T cell populations were isolated by sorting: Tc1 cells (IL-17A-IFNgamma+), Tc17 cells (IL-17A+) and the bulk memory fraction, allowing their TCR repertoires to be compared. The psoriatic arthritis patients fulfilled the Classification of Psoriatic Arthritis Study Group (CASPAR) criteria. Cells secreting cytokines were also stained with a viability dye and with anti-CD3, CD8, CD14 and CD4 antibodies, then sorted on a BD FACSAria. A few patients with psoriatic arthritis provided sorted synovial fluid CD8+ T cell subsets that underwent TCRbeta sequencing. Synovial fluid mononuclear cells were isolated using Lymphoprep and were cryopreserved in liquid nitrogen prior to use. Approximately 50% fetal calf serum and roughly 10% dimethyl sulfoxide were contained in the cryopreservation medium.

After DNA extraction (Qiagen), TCRbeta V-D-J rearrangements were amplified in a bias-controlled manner and then sequenced at high throughput (immunoSEQ; Adaptive Biotech). Per the original workflow: Productive sequences were analyzed at sequence level using the immunoSEQ Analyzer platform. Clonality was calculated as 1 minus Pielou's evenness, with values from 0 (highly polyclonal) to 1 (monoclonal). The Morisita index, which runs from 0 (no similarity) to 1 (complete similarity), was used to measure repertoire overlap between subsets. TCRdb obtained this table from immuneACCESS and retained in-frame rearrangements with V and J assigned. These tables miss some clones; where compared with another copy, unresolved V genes account for less than half of the shortfall, and the remainder is unexplained. V and J calls plus clone size are reproduced from that table; the DNA served to infer D and trimming. The sample table records some 2,200 clones; approximately 68% of these occur just once. The ten largest clones capture more than 12% of the sample.

Sequenced material: IFN-gamma+ CD8+ T cells from synovial fluid. The cell subset or site label here, explained by the study, means: IL-17A-IFNgamma+ memory CD8+ (Tc1) cells. The receptor was isolated from a human donor with psoriatic arthritis. The rearrangement combines TRBV11-2 with TRBJ2-5, with an unclear D gene assignment. The encoded CDR3 is CASSLGGVETQYF. DNA sequence: TGTGCCAGCAGCTTAGGAGGCGTAGAGACCCAGTACTTC.